The sequence of this T cell receptor (beta chain) was determined in a study of shared clonotypes between healthy human individuals. Findings and caveats of the study: Only blood underwent sampling, and tissue repertoires likely differ. Unshared clonotypes carried lower generation probabilities than those common to all four donors.

CD45RO negativity and positive selection for CCR7 defined naive CD8 cells, a population that excluded terminally differentiated effector memory CD45RA+ cells. Worth noting for this clone: What it binds is unknown.

The V end was cut by 7 bases, the J end by 0 bases, with 13 bases between. CDR1 and CDR2 from the germline V gene are MDHEN and SYDVKM. The CDR3 length is 14 residues. In the authors' methods: For the immunoSEQ data, sequences were junction-only without quality scores, so filtering differed. Assay: immunoSEQ multiplex PCR; the TCRdb copy retains only in-frame clones and omits some. The V and J calls and clone size come from that table; D and trimming were worked out from the DNA. The sample consists of around 600,000 clones, 85% to 95% of them appearing once. V usage is TRBV28 and J usage is TRBJ2-7; the D gene is possibly TRBD1 (5 bases). This TCR was sampled from a woman in her twenties or thirties in good health. The sequencing input was naive CD8+ T cells sorted from blood. CDR3 amino acids: CASKAQGDSYEQYF. The CDR3 DNA reads TGTGCCAGCAAGGCTCAAGGGGACTCCTACGAGCAGTACTTC. Based on the CDR3 plus reference TRBV28 and TRBJ2-7, the full variable domain is DVKVTQSSRYLVKRTGEKVFLECVQDMDHENMFWYRQDPGLGLRLIYFSYDVKMKEKGDIPEGYSVSREKKERFSLILESASTNQTSMYLCASKAQGDSYEQYFGPGTRLTVT.